Below, one TCR beta chain is given with its context. Its antigen is unidentified. A multiplex PCR was run with 60 Vbeta primers and 13 Jbeta primers. In the authors' methods: About 10 million of tens of millions of unique TCR beta chains were shared, per a later count. Sequencing was performed with immunoSEQ multiplex PCR; in TCRdb, only in-frame clones are kept and a portion is missing. V and J calls and clone size are as listed in that table; D and trimming were resolved from the DNA. The repertoire holds more than 95,000 clones, with 50% to 80% as singletons. V dropped 1 base and J dropped 6; count of bases not matched to a gene: 3. The CDR3 runs to 14 residues. The germline CDR1 and CDR2 sequences are SEHNR and FQNEAQ (reference sequence). This specimen belongs to a study of cytomegalovirus exposure and HLA in healthy donors. Across the whole study: There were 350 to 400 genotyped donors. Of these, 81% fell in the genetic ancestry cluster associated with self-reported Caucasian donors.

General study results and limits: CMV serostatus was the sole immune exposure information available. Reports indicated that the classifier achieved high specificity and sensitivity in diagnosing cytomegalovirus status.

This sequence was found in a man in his 60s in good health and CMV-seronegative. Sequencing was done on a sample of PBMCs. The rearrangement uses TRBV7-9 and TRBJ2-1, with TRBD2 identical over 7 bases. The CDR3 here is CASSLGAGVNEQFF. As DNA, the CDR3 is TGTGCCAGCAGCTTAGGTGCGGGGGTCAATGAGCAGTTCTTC.